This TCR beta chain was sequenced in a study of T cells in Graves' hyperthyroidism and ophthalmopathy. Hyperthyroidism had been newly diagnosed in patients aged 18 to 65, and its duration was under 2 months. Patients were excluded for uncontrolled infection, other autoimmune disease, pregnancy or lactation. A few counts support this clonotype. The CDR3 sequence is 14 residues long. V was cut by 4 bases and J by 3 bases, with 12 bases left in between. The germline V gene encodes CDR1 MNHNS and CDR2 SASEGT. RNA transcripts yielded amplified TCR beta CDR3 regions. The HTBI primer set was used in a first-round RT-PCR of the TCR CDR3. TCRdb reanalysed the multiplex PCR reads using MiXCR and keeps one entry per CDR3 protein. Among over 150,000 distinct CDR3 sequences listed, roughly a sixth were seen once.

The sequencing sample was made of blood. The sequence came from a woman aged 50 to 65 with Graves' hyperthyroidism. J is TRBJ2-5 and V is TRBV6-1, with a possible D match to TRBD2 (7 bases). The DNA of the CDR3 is TGTGCCAGCAGTGGAGGGGGGGGGGAAGAGACCCAGTACTTC. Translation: CASSGGGGEETQYF.